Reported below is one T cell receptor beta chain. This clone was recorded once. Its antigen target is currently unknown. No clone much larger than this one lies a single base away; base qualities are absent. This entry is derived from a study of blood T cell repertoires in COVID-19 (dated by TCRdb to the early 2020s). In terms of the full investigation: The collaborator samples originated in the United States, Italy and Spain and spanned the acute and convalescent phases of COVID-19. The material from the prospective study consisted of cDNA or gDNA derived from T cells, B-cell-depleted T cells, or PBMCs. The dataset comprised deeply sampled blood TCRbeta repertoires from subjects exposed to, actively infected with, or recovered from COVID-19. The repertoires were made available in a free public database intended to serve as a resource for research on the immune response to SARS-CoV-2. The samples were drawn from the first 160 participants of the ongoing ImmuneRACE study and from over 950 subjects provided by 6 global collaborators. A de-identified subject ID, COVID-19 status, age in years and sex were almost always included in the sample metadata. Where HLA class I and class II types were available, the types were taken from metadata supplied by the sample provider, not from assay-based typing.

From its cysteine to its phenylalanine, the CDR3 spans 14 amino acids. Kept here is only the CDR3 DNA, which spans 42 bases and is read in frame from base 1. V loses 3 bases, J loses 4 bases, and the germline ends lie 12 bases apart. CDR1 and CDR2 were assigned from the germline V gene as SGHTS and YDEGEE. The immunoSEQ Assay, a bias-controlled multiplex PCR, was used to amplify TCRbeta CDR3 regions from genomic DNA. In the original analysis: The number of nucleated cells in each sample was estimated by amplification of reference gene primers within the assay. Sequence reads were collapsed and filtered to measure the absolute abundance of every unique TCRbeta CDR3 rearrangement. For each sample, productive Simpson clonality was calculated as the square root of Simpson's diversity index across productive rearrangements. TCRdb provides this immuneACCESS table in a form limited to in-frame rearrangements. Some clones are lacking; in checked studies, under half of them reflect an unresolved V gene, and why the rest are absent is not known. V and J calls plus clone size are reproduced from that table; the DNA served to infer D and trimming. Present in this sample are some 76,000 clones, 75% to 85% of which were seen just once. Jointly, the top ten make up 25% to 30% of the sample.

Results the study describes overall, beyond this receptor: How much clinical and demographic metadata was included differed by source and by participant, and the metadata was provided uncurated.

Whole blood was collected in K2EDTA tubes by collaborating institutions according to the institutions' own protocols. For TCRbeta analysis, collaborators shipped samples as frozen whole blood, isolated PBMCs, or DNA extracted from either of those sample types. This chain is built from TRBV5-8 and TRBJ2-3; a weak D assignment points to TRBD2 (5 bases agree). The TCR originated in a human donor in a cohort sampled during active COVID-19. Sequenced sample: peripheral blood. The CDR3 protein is CASSWENLADTQYF. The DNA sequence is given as TGTGCCAGCAGCTGGGAGAACCTTGCAGATACGCAGTATTTT.